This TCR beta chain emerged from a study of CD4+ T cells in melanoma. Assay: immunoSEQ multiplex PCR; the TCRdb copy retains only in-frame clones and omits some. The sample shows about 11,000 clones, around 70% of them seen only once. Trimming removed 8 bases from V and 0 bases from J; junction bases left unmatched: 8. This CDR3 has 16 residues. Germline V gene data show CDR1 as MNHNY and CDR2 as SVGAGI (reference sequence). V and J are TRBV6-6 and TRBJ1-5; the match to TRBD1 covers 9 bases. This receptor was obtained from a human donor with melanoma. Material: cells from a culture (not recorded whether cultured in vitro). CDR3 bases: TGTGCCAGCCGCGTGACAGGGGGAAATAGCAATCAGCCCCAGCATTTT. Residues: CASRVTGGNSNQPQHF.